The rows below give T cell receptor beta chains drawn from one sample of a study of early T cells in non-severe SARS-CoV-2 infection. TCRdb independently ran MiXCR on the 5' RACE reads; one entry per CDR3 protein. The sample gives tens of thousands of distinct CDR3 sequences, about 6% of which show up once; approximately 24% is in the top ten. Sequenced material: whole blood. The receptors derive from an adult who was a healthcare worker with PCR-confirmed SARS-CoV-2 infection or an uninfected control (not recorded which). The CDR3 runs from the conserved cysteine through the conserved F or W. A D gene is named only where the DNA matches it firmly. The listing skips clone size in some rows; elsewhere it reads once, few, many or a size class.

V gene	clone size	D gene	J gene	CDR3 protein	CDR3 DNA
TRBV9	many	NA	TRBJ2-3	CASGGSTDTQYF	TGTGCCAGCGGCGGAAGCACAGATACGCAGTATTTT
TRBV11-2	few	NA	TRBJ2-1	CASSWVIAEEQFF	TGTGCCAGCAGCTGGGTAATAGCGGAAGAGCAGTTCTTC
TRBV6-6	many	NA	TRBJ1-1	CASSYRGGWTEAFF	TGTGCCAGCAGTTACAGGGGGGGTTGGACTGAAGCTTTCTTT
TRBV2	NA	NA	TRBJ1-1	CASKGDYGTEAFF	TGTGCCAGCAAAGGGGATTACGGAACTGAAGCTTTCTTT
TRBV6-1	few	TRBD2	TRBJ2-3	CASSFQTAGGPGDTQYF	TGTGCCAGCAGTTTTCAGACGGCGGGAGGGCCGGGTGATACGCAGTATTTT
TRBV6-5	NA	NA	TRBJ2-7	CASSKPTGGVGEQYF	TGTGCCAGCAGCAAGCCGACAGGAGGGGTGGGCGAGCAGTACTTC
TRBV20-1	many	TRBD2	TRBJ2-1	CSAPRTSGQSSYNEQFF	TGCAGTGCCCCAAGGACTAGCGGTCAGAGCTCCTACAATGAGCAGTTCTTC
TRBV5-1	many	TRBD1	TRBJ2-1	CASSLGGDRYNEQFF	TGCGCCAGCAGCTTGGGCGGGGACAGGTACAATGAGCAGTTCTTC
TRBV6-6	many	TRBD2	TRBJ2-2	CASSYSPSGTGELFF	TGTGCCAGCAGTTACTCGCCTAGCGGCACCGGGGAGCTGTTTTTT
TRBV12-3/TRBV12-4	many	NA	TRBJ1-5	CASRATGDQPQHF	TGTGCCAGCAGGGCGACAGGAGATCAGCCCCAGCATTTT
TRBV21-1	many	NA	TRBJ1-1	CASSKEKVNTEAFF	TGTGCCAGCAGCAAAGAAAAGGTGAACACTGAAGCTTTCTTT
TRBV7-9	NA	NA	TRBJ2-1	CASSTRPDEQFF	TGTGCCAGCTCCACCCGACCTGATGAGCAGTTCTTC
TRBV20-1	many	NA	TRBJ1-4	CSARDSTGLYEKLFF	TGCAGTGCTAGAGATTCCACAGGGTTATATGAAAAACTGTTTTTT
TRBV10-3	many	TRBD2	TRBJ2-1	CAISVLAGPYNEQFF	TGTGCCATCAGCGTACTAGCGGGGCCCTACAATGAGCAGTTCTTC
TRBV5-1	few	NA	TRBJ2-6	CASSLAFTTRIGANVLTF	TGCGCCAGCAGCTTGGCCTTTACAACCCGCATTGGGGCCAACGTCCTGACTTTC
TRBV19	few	TRBD1	TRBJ2-7	CASSTGQGIIREQYF	TGTGCCAGTAGTACTGGACAGGGTATTATCCGCGAGCAGTACTTC
TRBV6-1	many	TRBD1	TRBJ2-7	CASSEAVTGMGEQYF	TGTGCCAGCAGTGAAGCGGTGACAGGGATGGGGGAGCAGTACTTC
TRBV27	NA	NA	TRBJ2-7	CASSLNGRGPSEQYF	TGTGCCAGCAGTTTAAATGGGAGAGGGCCCTCCGAGCAGTACTTC
TRBV27	few	NA	TRBJ1-2	CASSLYGEDYGYTF	TGTGCCAGCAGTTTATACGGGGAGGACTATGGCTACACCTTC
TRBV9	many	TRBD2	TRBJ2-7	CASSATSGMEEQYF	TGTGCCAGCAGCGCGACTAGCGGGATGGAAGAGCAGTACTTC
TRBV29-1	many	TRBD1	TRBJ2-7	CSVGGQGSNEQYF	TGCAGCGTTGGGGGACAGGGTTCCAACGAGCAGTACTTC
TRBV6-2/TRBV6-3	many	NA	TRBJ2-5	CASSSATFGRETQYF	TGTGCCAGCAGTTCCGCTACGTTTGGACGGGAGACCCAGTACTTC
TRBV7-3	NA	TRBD1	TRBJ2-3	CASSSGQGLGTQYF	TGTGCCAGCAGCTCCGGACAGGGCCTCGGTACGCAGTATTTT
TRBV11-2	NA	NA	TRBJ2-7	CASSPRTNPAYEQYF	TGTGCCAGCAGCCCTCGGACTAATCCAGCGTACGAGCAGTACTTC
TRBV7-2	many	NA	TRBJ1-1	CASSLVQGGTEAFF	TGTGCCAGCAGCTTAGTTCAGGGTGGCACTGAAGCTTTCTTT
TRBV20-1	many	TRBD2	TRBJ2-1	CSARGTGLAMYNEQFF	TGCAGTGCTCGCGGTACCGGACTAGCAATGTACAATGAGCAGTTCTTC
TRBV18	many	NA	TRBJ1-1	CASSPGGPEAFF	TGTGCCAGCTCACCCGGAGGACCTGAAGCTTTCTTT
TRBV12-3/TRBV12-4	many	TRBD1	TRBJ1-5	CASSLDRGTNQPQHF	TGTGCCAGCAGTTTGGACAGGGGCACCAATCAGCCCCAGCATTTT
TRBV18	many	TRBD1	TRBJ1-5	CASSLDRGPNQPQHF	TGTGCCAGCTCACTAGACAGGGGCCCCAATCAGCCCCAGCATTTT
TRBV3-1	medium-sized	TRBD1	TRBJ2-3	CASSRRQGSSTDTQYF	TGTGCCAGCAGCCGCAGACAGGGTAGTAGCACAGATACGCAGTATTTT
TRBV5-1	NA	NA	TRBJ2-2	CASSPIQDTGELFF	TGCGCCAGCAGCCCGATCCAAGACACCGGGGAGCTGTTTTTT
TRBV18	NA	TRBD1	TRBJ2-5	CASSEGTGVGTQYF	TGTGCCAGCTCGGAAGGGACAGGCGTCGGGACCCAGTACTTC
TRBV29-1	NA	NA	TRBJ2-7	CSVVQGYEQYF	TGCAGCGTCGTTCAGGGCTACGAGCAGTACTTC
TRBV28	few	TRBD1	TRBJ2-5	CASSAGGAEETQYF	TGTGCCAGCAGCGCAGGGGGCGCGGAAGAGACCCAGTACTTC
TRBV12-3/TRBV12-4	few	NA	TRBJ2-2	CASSLNPRNAGELFF	TGTGCCAGCAGTTTAAATCCGCGGAATGCCGGGGAGCTGTTTTTT